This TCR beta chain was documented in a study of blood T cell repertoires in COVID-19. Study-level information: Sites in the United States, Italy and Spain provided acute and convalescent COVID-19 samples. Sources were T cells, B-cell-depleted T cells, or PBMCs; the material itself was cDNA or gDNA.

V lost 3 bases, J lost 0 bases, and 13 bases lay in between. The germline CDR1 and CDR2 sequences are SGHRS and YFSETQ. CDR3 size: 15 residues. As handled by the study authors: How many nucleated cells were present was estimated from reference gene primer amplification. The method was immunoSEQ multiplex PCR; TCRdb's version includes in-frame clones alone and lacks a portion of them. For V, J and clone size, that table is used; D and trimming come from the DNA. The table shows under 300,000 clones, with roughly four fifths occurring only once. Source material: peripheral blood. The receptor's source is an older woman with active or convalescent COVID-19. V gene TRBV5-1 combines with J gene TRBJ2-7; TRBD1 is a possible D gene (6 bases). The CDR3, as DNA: TGCGCCAGCAGCTGGTCGACAGGCAGCTCCTACGAGCAGTACTTC. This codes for CASSWSTGSSYEQYF.